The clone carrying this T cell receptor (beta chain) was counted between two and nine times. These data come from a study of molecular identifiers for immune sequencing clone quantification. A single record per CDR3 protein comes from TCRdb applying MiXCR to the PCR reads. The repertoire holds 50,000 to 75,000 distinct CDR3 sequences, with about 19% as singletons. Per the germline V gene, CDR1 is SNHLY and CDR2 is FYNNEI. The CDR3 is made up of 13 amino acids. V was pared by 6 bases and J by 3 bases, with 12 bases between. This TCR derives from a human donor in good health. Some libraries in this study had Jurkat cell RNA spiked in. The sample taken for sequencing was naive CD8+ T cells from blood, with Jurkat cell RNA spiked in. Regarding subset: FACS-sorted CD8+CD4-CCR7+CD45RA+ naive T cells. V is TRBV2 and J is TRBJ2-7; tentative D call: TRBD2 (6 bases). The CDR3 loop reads CASSRGLLYEQYF. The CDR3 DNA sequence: TGTGCCAGCAGCCGGGGACTCCTCTACGAGCAGTACTTC. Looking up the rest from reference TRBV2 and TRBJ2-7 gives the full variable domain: EPEVTQTPSHQVTQMGQEVILRCVPISNHLYFYWYRQILGQKVEFLVSFYNNEISEKSEIFDDQFSVERPDGSNFTLKIRSTKLEDSAMYFCASSRGLLYEQYFGPGTRLTVT.